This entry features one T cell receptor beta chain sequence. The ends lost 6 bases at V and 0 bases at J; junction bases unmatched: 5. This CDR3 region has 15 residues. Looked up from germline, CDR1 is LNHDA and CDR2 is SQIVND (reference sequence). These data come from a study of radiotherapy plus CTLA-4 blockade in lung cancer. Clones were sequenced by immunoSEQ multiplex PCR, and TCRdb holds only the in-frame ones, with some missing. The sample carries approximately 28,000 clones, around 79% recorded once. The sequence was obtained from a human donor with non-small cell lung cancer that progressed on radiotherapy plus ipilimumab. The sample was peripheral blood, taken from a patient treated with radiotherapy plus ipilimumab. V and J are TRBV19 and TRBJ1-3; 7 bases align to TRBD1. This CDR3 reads CASRPTGISGNTIYF. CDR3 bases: TGTGCCAGTAGGCCGACAGGGATCTCTGGAAACACCATATATTTT.